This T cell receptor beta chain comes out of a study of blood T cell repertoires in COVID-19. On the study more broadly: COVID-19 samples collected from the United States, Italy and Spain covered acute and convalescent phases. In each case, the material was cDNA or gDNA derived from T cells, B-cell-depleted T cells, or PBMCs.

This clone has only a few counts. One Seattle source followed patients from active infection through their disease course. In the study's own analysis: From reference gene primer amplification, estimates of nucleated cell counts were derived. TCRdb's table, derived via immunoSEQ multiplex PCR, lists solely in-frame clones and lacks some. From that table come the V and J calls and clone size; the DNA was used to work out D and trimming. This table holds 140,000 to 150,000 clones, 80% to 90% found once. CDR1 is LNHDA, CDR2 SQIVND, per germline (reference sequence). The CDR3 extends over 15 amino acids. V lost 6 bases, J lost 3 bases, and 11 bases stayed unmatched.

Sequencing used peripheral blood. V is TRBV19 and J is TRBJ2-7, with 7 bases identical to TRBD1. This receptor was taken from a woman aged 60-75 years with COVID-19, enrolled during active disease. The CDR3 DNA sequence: TGTGCCAGTAGCCCAACAGGGGTAGAAATCTACGAGCAGTACTTC. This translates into CASSPTGVEIYEQYF.